The 9 T cell receptor beta chains listed next were all sequenced from one sample in a study of CD8+ T cells in alopecia areata. The sequencing template was cDNA reverse transcribed from extracted RNA. Generated by immunoSEQ multiplex PCR, the TCRdb table keeps only in-frame clones and is missing some. The sample yields fewer than 250,000 clones, about three fifths seen once. Sample treatment: oral pan-JAK inhibitor, 5-10 mg twice daily. Sample: CD4+ T cells sorted from blood, taken at week 4, from a patient treated with tofacitinib. Receptors originate from a human donor with alopecia areata.

The chain carries TRBV7-2 and TRBJ2-1; the match to TRBD1 covers 7 bases. Germline CDR1 SGHTA, CDR2 FQGNSA. The V gene end was trimmed by 4 bases and the J gene end by 6 bases; junction bases not matched to a gene: 9. There are 15 residues in the CDR3. The CDR3 loop is CASSSPGQRANEQFF. For the CDR3, the DNA is TGTGCCAGCAGCTCGCCGGGACAGAGGGCCAATGAGCAGTTCTTC.

V is TRBV11-1 and J is TRBJ2-3, with no clear D. Germline loops: CDR1 SGHAT, CDR2 FQDESV (reference sequence). The CDR3 is made up of 15 amino acids. V was clipped by 5 bases and J by 2 bases, with 14 bases between them. CDR3: CASSRLGLNTDTQYF. The CDR3 DNA sequence: TGTGCCAGCAGCCGTCTGGGATTAAACACAGATACGCAGTATTTT.

In nucleotides, the CDR3 is TGCAGCGTGTCTTGGGACACCTCTTGGGACACTGAAGCTTTCTTT. Protein sequence: CSVSWDTSWDTEAFF. This chain uses TRBV29-1 with TRBJ1-1; tentative D call: TRBD1 (6 bases). Germline CDR1 is SQVTM and CDR2 is ANQGSEA. This CDR3 contains 15 residues. Trimming pared 6 bases from V and 3 bases from J, leaving 20 bases between.

The chain carries TRBV28 and TRBJ2-7; possibly TRBD1 or TRBD2 for D (5 bases each). The CDR3 runs 13 residues. V lost 3 bases, J lost 4 bases, and 10 bases lay in between. Germline V gene sequence: CDR1 MDHEN, CDR2 SYDVKM. DNA for the CDR3: TGTGCCAGCAGTTTGTGGGACCGTTACGAGCAGTACTTC. Translation: CASSLWDRYEQYF. Using reference TRBV28 and TRBJ2-7 for the parts outside the CDR3, the full variable domain is DVKVTQSSRYLVKRTGEKVFLECVQDMDHENMFWYRQDPGLGLRLIYFSYDVKMKEKGDIPEGYSVSREKKERFSLILESASTNQTSMYLCASSLWDRYEQYFGPGTRLTVT.

The V gene is TRBV6-5, the J gene TRBJ1-2; the D is unclear. The germline V gene encodes CDR1 MNHEY and CDR2 SVGAGI. V dropped 2 bases and J dropped 2 bases, with 6 bases sitting between them. This CDR3 is built from 13 residues. The CDR3 nucleotides are TGTGCCAGCAGTTACAACGGGAACTATGGCTACACCTTC. This translates into CASSYNGNYGYTF.

CDR3 in amino acids: CASSQEGTATYGYTF. CDR3 in DNA: TGCGCCAGCAGCCAAGAGGGGACAGCGACTTATGGCTACACCTTC. The V gene is TRBV4-1, the J gene TRBJ1-2, with 7 bases matching TRBD1. The V gene's germline CDR1 is MGHRA and CDR2 YSYEKL. Trimming took 0 bases from V and 5 from J; bases not matched to a gene: 6. The CDR3 has 15 amino acids.

The genes are TRBV29-1 and TRBJ2-7; 7 nucleotides align to TRBD2. The germline V gene encodes CDR1 SQVTM and CDR2 ANQGSEA. The CDR3 sequence is 12 residues long. Trimming cost V 7 bases and J 2 bases; bases outside gene matches: 5. The CDR3 nucleotides are TGCAGCGCCTCGGGGGGAGCCTACGAGCAGTACTTC. Protein sequence: CSASGGAYEQYF.

In this sample, this clone turned up once. V gene TRBV18 combines with J gene TRBJ1-4, with D possibly being TRBD1 (6 bases). V dropped 0 bases and J dropped 10 bases, with 18 bases sitting between them. The CDR3 runs 16 residues. Germline loops: CDR1 KGHSH, CDR2 LQKENI. The CDR3 coding sequence is TGTGCCAGCTCACCACCAGGGGGTACCACGACCGGAAAACTGTTTTTT. It yields the protein CASSPPGGTTTGKLFF. Looking up the rest from reference TRBV18 and TRBJ1-4 gives the full variable domain: NAGVMQNPRHLVRRRGQEARLRCSPMKGHSHVYWYRQLPEEGLKFMVYLQKENIIDESGMPKERFSAEFPKEGPSILRIQQVVRGDSAAYFCASSPPGGTTTGKLFFGSGTQLSVL.

The chain joins TRBV10-3 to TRBJ2-7, with D hard to call. Germline V lookup: CDR1 ENHRY, CDR2 SYGVKD. Trimming removed 10 bases at V and 3 bases at J, with 28 bases between. The CDR3 sequence is 17 residues long. CDR3 sequence reads: CATSDPSRAPGSYEQYF. CDR3 nucleotide sequence: TGTGCCACCTCAGACCCCTCCCGGGCACCGGGTAGCTACGAGCAGTACTTC.